These T cell receptor beta chains were read from a single sample in a study of beta chain features in type 1 diabetes. Sequencing used immunoSEQ multiplex PCR; TCRdb keeps in-frame clones, though not all of them. The sample lists over 700,000 clones; 15% to 20% were seen once. The material sequenced was naive CD4+ T cells from blood. The receptor source for this set is a woman aged 18-29 years in good health. Each CDR3 is given with its conserved first and last residue. A D gene is named only where the DNA matches it firmly. Size is omitted from some rows. Given values are once, few, many or a class for expanded clones.

clone_size j_call v_call d_call cdr3_aa cdr3_nt
few TRBJ2-5 TRBV9 TRBD2 CASSVGSSGNQETQYF TGTGCCAGCAGCGTAGGTTCTAGCGGAAACCAAGAGACCCAGTACTTC
- TRBJ2-1 TRBV11-2 TRBD2 CASSLVGLAVYNEQFF TGTGCCAGCAGCTTAGTTGGGCTAGCGGTTTACAATGAGCAGTTCTTC
- TRBJ2-7 TRBV7-2 TRBD2 CASSSRTSGYYEQYF TGTGCCAGCAGCTCCCGGACTAGCGGGTACTACGAGCAGTACTTC
- TRBJ2-1 TRBV11-2 - CASSLGRRASYNEQFF TGTGCCAGCAGCTTAGGGCGGCGGGCCTCCTACAATGAGCAGTTCTTC
- TRBJ2-1 TRBV18 - CASSPTGFSYNEQFF TGTGCCAGCTCACCCACAGGGTTTTCCTACAATGAGCAGTTCTTC
- TRBJ2-1 TRBV6-1 - CASSADPKLQQFF TGTGCCAGCAGTGCCGACCCCAAGTTACAGCAGTTCTTC
- TRBJ2-1 TRBV4-3 TRBD2 CASSQDYSGRSYNEQFF TGCGCCAGCAGCCAAGATTACAGCGGGAGGTCCTACAATGAGCAGTTCTTC
- TRBJ1-5 TRBV6-6 - CASSESQPQHF TGTGCCAGCAGTGAAAGTCAGCCCCAGCATTTT
- TRBJ2-7 TRBV25-1 - CASSERTGSIYEQYF TGTGCCAGCAGTGAGCGCACAGGCTCTATCTACGAGCAGTACTTC
few TRBJ2-7 TRBV19 - CASRPYHRDYEQYF TGTGCCAGTAGACCTTACCACAGGGACTACGAGCAGTACTTC
- TRBJ2-2 TRBV9 - CASSVGPEPTGELFF TGTGCCAGCAGCGTAGGGCCTGAACCCACCGGGGAGCTGTTTTTT